Below are 9 T cell receptor beta chains sequenced from a single sample in a study of prognosis after radiotherapy for stage I lung cancer. Two rounds of multiplex PCR amplified TCR beta CDR3 from genomic DNA. Initially, in first-round PCR, primers specific to each TRBV and TRBJ gene were used. TCRdb fed the multiplex PCR reads into MiXCR, producing one record per CDR3 protein. The sample includes 30,000 or so distinct CDR3 sequences, over 40% of them seen just once. The sequencing used PBMCs, collected before or after stereotactic body radiation therapy (not recorded which). These TCRs come from a donor at least 50 years old with non-small cell lung cancer.

DNA of the CDR3: TGTGCCAGCAGCTACAGACAGAACACCTACGAGCAGTACTTC. Encoded protein: CASSYRQNTYEQYF. The V call is TRBV3-2, the J call TRBJ2-7; no check of the table's D call, TRBD1, against the DNA was made. TRBV3-2 is reported as a pseudogene. The length of the CDR3 is 14 residues.

This clonotype was seen repeatedly, ten times or more. The chain employs TRBV9 and TRBJ2-5, with D perhaps TRBD2 (6 bases). Germline values: CDR1 SGDLS, CDR2 YYNGEE. The length of the CDR3 is 14 residues. The V end lost 0 bases, the J end lost 6 bases, and 12 bases lay between the germline ends. CDR3 in DNA: TGTGCCAGCAGCGTAGACGGAGGGCAAAAGACCCAGTACTTC. Residues: CASSVDGGQKTQYF. Filled out from reference TRBV9 and TRBJ2-5, the complete variable domain reads DSGVTQTPKHLITATGQRVTLRCSPRSGDLSVYWYQQSLDQGLQFLIQYYNGEERAKGNILERFSAQQFPDLHSELNLSSLELGDSALYFCASSVDGGQKTQYFGPGTRLLVL.

This clonotype was picked up many times. The DNA for the CDR3 is TGTGCCAGCAGCACAGGACAGGTCGAGACCCAGTACTTC. Its translation is CASSTGQVETQYF. V and J are TRBV7-2 and TRBJ2-5, with 7 bases that match TRBD1. CDR1 and CDR2 (germline): SGHTA, FQGNSA. CDR3 length equals 13 residues. With 5 bases clipped from V and 5 bases from J, the junction kept 5 bases outside the gene matches.

With respect to this clonotype: It is likely a read error: a sequence one base away is far more abundant. This chain connects TRBV6-4 to TRBJ1-5; maybe TRBD1 (6 bases). The germline V gene has CDR1 MRHNA and CDR2 SNTAGT. With 0 bases removed from V and 6 bases from J, the gap between germline ends came to 18 bases. This CDR3 region has 17 residues. CDR3 loop: CASSDSFAGDSLQPQHF. The CDR3, as DNA: TGTGCCAGCAGTGACTCGTTCGCAGGGGATAGTCTTCAGCCCCAGCATTTT.

This clonotype has a count of ten or more. This sequence joins TRBV7-9 and TRBJ2-7; no clear D gene. Germline CDR1 SEHNR, CDR2 FQNEAQ (reference sequence). Trimming pared 3 bases from V and 2 bases from J, leaving 11 bases between. The CDR3 is made up of 14 amino acids. The CDR3 loop is CASSFAVTPYEQYF. DNA for the CDR3: TGTGCCAGCAGCTTTGCGGTCACTCCCTACGAGCAGTACTTC. Full variable domain (remainder filled in from reference TRBV7-9 and TRBJ2-7): DTGVSQNPRHKITKRGQNVTFRCDPISEHNRLYWYRQTLGQGPEFLTYFQNEAQLEKSRLLSDRFSAERPKGSFSTLEIQRTEQGDSAMYLCASSFAVTPYEQYFGPGTRLTVT.

There are a few counts of this clonotype. The chain uses TRBV5-4 and TRBJ1-1; D perhaps matches TRBD1 (6 bases). The CDR3 spans 15 residues. V lost 6 bases and J lost 1, with 16 bases in between. The germline V gene encodes CDR1 SGHNT and CDR2 YYREEE (reference sequence). This CDR3 is CASTPGAARNTEAFF. CDR3 coding DNA: TGTGCCAGCACCCCGGGGGCAGCAAGGAACACTGAAGCTTTCTTT.

This clonotype ranks as medium-sized. CDR3 protein: CASSLGTSYEQYF. The CDR3 region has the DNA TGTGCCAGCAGTTTGGGTACCTCCTACGAGCAGTACTTC. This chain connects TRBV27 to TRBJ2-7; D is uncertain. The length of the CDR3 is 13 residues. Trimming stripped 3 bases from V and 0 bases from J, with 6 bases between. CDR1 and CDR2 from the germline V gene are MNHEY and SMNVEV (reference sequence).

Details on this clonotype: The junction shows a germline mismatch at one end, possibly a read error. The V call is TRBV28, the J call TRBJ2-1; the D gene is possibly TRBD2 (6 bases). The CDR3 totals 15 residues. Germline CDR1 reads MDHEN; CDR2 reads SYDVKM. The CDR3 DNA reads as TGTTCCAGCAGTTTAGGTGTTAACTGGCGGGGTGAGCAGTTCTTC. Amino acid sequence: CSSSLGVNWRGEQFF.

This clonotype was seen at least ten times. The chain has TRBV5-1 and TRBJ1-1; D unresolved. The CDR3 extends over 13 amino acids. The V end lost 0 bases, the J end lost 1 base, and 4 bases lay between the germline ends. CDR1 SGHRS and CDR2 YFSETQ come from the germline V gene. The CDR3 is CASSLDPNTEAFF. DNA for the CDR3: TGCGCCAGCAGCTTGGACCCGAACACTGAAGCTTTCTTT.